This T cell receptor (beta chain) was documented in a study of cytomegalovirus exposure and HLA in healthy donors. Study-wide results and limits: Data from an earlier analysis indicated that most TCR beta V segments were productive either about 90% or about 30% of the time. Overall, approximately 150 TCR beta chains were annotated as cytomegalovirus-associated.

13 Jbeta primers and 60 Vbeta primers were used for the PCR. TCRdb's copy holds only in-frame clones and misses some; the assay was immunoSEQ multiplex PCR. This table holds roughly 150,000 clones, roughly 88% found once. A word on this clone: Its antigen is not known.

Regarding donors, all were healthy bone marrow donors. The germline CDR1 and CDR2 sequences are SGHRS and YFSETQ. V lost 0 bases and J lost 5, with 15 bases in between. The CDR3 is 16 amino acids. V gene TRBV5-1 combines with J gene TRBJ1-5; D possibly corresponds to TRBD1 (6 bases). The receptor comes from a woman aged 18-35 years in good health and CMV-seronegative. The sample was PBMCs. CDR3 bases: TGCGCCAGCAGCTTGGCCACCGACAGGATACATCAGCCCCAGCATTTT. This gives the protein CASSLATDRIHQPQHF.